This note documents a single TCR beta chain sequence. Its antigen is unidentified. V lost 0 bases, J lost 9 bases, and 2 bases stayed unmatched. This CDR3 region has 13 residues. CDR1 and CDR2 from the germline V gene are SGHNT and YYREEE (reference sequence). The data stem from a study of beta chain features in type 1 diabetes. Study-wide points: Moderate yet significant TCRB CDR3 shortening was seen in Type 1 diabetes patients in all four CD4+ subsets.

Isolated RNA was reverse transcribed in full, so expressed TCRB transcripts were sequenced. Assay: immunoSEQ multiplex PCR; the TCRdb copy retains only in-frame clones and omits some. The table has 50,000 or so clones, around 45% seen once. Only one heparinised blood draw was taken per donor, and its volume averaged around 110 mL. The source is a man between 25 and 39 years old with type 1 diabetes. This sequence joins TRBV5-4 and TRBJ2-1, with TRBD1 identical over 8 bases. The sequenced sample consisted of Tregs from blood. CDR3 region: CASSLAGGTEQFF. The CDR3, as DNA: TGTGCCAGCAGCTTGGCAGGGGGCACTGAGCAGTTCTTC. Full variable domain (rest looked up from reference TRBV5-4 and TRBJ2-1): ETGVTQSPTHLIKTRGQQVTLRCSSQSGHNTVSWYQQALGQGPQFIFQYYREEENGRGNFPPRFSGLQFPNYSSELNVNALELDDSALYLCASSLAGGTEQFFGPGTRLTVL.